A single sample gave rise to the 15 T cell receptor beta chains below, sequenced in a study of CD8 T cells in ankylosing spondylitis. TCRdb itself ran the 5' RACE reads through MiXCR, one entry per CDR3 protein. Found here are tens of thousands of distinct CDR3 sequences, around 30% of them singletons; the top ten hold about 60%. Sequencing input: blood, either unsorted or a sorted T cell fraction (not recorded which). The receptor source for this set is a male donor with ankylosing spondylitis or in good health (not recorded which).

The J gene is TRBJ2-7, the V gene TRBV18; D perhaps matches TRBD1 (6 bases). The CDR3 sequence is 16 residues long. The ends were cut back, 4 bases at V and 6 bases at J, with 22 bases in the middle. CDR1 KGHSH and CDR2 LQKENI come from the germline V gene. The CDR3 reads CASSLAGVGTRGEQYV. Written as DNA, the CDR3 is TGTGCCAGCTCACTTGCTGGAGTCGGGACACGGGGCGAGCAGTACGTC.

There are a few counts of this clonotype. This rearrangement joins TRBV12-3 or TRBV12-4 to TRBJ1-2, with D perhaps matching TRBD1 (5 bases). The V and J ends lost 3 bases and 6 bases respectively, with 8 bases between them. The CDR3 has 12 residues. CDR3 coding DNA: TGTGCCAGCAGTTTTTCGGACAATGGCTACACCTTC. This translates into CASSFSDNGYTF.

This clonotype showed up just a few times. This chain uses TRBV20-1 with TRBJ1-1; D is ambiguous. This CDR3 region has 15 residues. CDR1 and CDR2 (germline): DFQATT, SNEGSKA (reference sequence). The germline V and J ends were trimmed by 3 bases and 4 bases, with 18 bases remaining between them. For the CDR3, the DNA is TGCAGTGCTAGCACAATGTTCGAGTATTCCACTGAAGCTTTCTTT. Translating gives CSASTMFEYSTEAFF.

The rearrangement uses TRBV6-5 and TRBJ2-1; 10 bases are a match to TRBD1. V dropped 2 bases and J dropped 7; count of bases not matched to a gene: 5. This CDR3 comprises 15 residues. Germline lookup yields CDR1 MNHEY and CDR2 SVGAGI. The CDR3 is CASSYRDRGNNEQFF. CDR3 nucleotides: TGTGCCAGCAGTTACCGGGACAGGGGTAATAATGAGCAGTTCTTC.

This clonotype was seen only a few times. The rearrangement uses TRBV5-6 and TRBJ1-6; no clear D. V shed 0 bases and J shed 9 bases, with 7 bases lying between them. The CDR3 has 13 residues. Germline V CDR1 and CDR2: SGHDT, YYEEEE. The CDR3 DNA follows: TGTGCCAGCAGCTTGGACAAAATTTCACCCCTCCACTTT. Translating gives CASSLDKISPLHF. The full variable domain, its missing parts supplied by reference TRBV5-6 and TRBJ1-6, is DAGVTQSPTHLIKTRGQQVTLRCSPKSGHDTVSWYQQALGQGPQFIFQYYEEEERQRGNFPDRFSGHQFPNYSSELNVNALLLGDSALYLCASSLDKISPLHFGNGTRLTVT.

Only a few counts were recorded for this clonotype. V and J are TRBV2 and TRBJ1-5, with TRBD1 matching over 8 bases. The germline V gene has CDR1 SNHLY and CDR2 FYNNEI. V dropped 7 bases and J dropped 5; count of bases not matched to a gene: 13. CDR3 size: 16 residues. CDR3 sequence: CASNGRPGTGHQPQHF. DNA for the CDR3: TGTGCCAGCAACGGTCGTCCCGGGACAGGTCATCAGCCCCAGCATTTT.

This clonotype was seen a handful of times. The CDR3 here is CSATGQANYGYTF. The CDR3 nucleotides are TGCAGTGCCACGGGACAGGCTAACTATGGCTACACCTTC. This chain connects TRBV20-1 to TRBJ1-2, with TRBD1 matching over 8 bases. CDR1 is DFQATT, CDR2 SNEGSKA, per germline (reference sequence). Trimming at V came to 6 bases and at J to 0 bases, leaving 3 bases not matched to a gene. The CDR3 is 13 residues long.

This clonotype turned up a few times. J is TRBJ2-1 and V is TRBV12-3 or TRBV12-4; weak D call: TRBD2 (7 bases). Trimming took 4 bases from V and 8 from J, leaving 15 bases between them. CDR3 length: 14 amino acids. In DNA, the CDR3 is TGTGCCAGCAGTTCCGGACTAGGGGGAGATGAGCAGTTCTTC. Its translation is CASSSGLGGDEQFF.

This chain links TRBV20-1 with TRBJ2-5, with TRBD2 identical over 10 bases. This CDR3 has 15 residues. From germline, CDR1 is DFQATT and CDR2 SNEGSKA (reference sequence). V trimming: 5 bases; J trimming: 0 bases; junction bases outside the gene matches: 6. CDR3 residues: CSAFVLAGDQETQYF. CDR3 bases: TGCAGTGCTTTTGTCCTAGCGGGAGACCAAGAGACCCAGTACTTC.

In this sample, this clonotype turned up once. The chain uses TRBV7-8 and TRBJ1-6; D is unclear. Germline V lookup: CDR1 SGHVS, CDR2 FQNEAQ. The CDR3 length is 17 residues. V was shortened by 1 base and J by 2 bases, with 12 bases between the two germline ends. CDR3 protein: CASSLERKGTYNSPLHF. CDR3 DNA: TGTGCCAGCAGCTTAGAACGAAAAGGCACCTATAATTCACCCCTCCACTTT.

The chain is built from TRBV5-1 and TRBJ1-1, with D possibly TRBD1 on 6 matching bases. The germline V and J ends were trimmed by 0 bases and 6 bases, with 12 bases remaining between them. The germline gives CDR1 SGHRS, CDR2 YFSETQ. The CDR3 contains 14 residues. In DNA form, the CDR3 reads TGCGCCAGCAGCTTGGATCCGGCAGGGGCTGAAGCTTTCTTT. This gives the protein CASSLDPAGAEAFF. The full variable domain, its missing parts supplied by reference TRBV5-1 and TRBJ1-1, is KAGVTQTPRYLIKTRGQQVTLSCSPISGHRSVSWYQQTPGQGLQFLFEYFSETQRNKGNFPGRFSGRQFSNSRSEMNVSTLELGDSALYLCASSLDPAGAEAFFGQGTRLTVV.

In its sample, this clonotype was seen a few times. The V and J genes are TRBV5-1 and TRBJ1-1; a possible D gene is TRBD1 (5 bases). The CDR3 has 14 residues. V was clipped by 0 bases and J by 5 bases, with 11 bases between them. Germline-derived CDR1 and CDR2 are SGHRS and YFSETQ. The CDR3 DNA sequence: TGCGCCAGCAGCTTGGAGGGGATAAGGACTGAAGCTTTCTTT. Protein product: CASSLEGIRTEAFF. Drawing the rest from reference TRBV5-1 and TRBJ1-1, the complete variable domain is KAGVTQTPRYLIKTRGQQVTLSCSPISGHRSVSWYQQTPGQGLQFLFEYFSETQRNKGNFPGRFSGRQFSNSRSEMNVSTLELGDSALYLCASSLEGIRTEAFFGQGTRLTVV.

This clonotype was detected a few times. The CDR3: CSARGGAQGNIQYF. The DNA for the CDR3 is TGCAGTGCTAGGGGTGGGGCCCAGGGGAACATTCAGTACTTC. The chain recombines TRBV20-1 with TRBJ2-4; tentatively, D is TRBD1 (6 bases). V was trimmed by 3 bases and J by 7 bases, leaving 16 bases between them. The CDR3 totals 14 residues. Germline V gene lookup returns CDR1 DFQATT and CDR2 SNEGSKA (reference sequence).

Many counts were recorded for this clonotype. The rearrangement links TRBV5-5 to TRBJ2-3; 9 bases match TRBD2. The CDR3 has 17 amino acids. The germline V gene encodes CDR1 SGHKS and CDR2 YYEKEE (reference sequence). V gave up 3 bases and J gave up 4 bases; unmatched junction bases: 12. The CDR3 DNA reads TGTGCCAGCAGCTCGTTAGAAGTTGCGGGGGGGGCAGATACGCAGTATTTT. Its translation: CASSSLEVAGGADTQYF.

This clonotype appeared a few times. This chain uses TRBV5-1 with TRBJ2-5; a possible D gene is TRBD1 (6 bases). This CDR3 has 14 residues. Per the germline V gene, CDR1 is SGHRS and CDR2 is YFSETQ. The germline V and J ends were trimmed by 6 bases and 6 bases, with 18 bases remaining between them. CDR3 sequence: CASTSSTGTQTQYF. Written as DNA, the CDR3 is TGCGCCAGCACCTCCTCGACCGGGACACAGACCCAGTACTTC. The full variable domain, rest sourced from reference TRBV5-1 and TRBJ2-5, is KAGVTQTPRYLIKTRGQQVTLSCSPISGHRSVSWYQQTPGQGLQFLFEYFSETQRNKGNFPGRFSGRQFSNSRSEMNVSTLELGDSALYLCASTSSTGTQTQYFGPGTRLLVL.